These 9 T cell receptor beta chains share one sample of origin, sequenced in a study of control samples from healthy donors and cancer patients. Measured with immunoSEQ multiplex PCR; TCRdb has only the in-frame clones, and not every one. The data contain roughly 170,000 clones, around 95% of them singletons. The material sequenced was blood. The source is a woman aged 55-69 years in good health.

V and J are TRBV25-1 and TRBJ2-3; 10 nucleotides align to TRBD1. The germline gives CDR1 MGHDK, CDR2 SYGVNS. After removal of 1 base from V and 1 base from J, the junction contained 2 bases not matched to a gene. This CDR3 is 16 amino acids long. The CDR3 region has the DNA TGTGCCAGCAGTGAATGGGACAGGGGAGGCACAGATACGCAGTATTTT. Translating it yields CASSEWDRGGTDTQYF.

The CDR3 region is CASGLITEAFF. The DNA for the CDR3 is TGTGCTAGTGGTTTAATCACTGAAGCTTTCTTT. V is TRBV12-5 and J is TRBJ1-1; D is uncertain. Germline V gives CDR1 LGHNT, CDR2 FRNRAP. The CDR3 is made up of 11 amino acids. Trimming shortened V by 3 bases and J by 4 bases, and 3 bases separated the two germline ends.

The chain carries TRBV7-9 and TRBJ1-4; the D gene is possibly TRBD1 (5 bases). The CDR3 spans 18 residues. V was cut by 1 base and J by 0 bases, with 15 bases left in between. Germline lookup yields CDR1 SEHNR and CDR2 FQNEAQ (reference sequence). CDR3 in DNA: TGTGCCAGCAGCTTAGTATGGGCAGGGATTGCAACTAATGAAAAACTGTTTTTT. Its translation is CASSLVWAGIATNEKLFF.

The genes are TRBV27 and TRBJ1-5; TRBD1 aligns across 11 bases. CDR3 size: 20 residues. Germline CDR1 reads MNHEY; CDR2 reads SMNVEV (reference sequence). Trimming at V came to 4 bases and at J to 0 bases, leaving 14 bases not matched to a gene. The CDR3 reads CASSSLGPGQGGYSNQPQHF. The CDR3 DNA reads TGTGCCAGCAGTTCCCTCGGTCCGGGACAGGGGGGATATAGCAATCAGCCCCAGCATTTT.

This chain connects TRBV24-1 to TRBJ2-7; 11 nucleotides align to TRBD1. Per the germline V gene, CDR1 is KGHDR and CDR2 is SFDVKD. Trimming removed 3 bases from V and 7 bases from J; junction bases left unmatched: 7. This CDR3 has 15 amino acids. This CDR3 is CATSDPGQGVREQYF. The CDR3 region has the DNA TGTGCCACCAGTGATCCGGGACAGGGGGTTCGGGAGCAGTACTTC.

CDR3 DNA sequence: TGTGCCAGCAGCAGTAATGTGGGGGGCAACTACAATGAGCAGTTCTTC. It encodes CASSSNVGGNYNEQFF. The V gene is TRBV5-8, the J gene TRBJ2-1, with D possibly being TRBD1 or TRBD2 (6 bases each). The CDR3 consists of 16 residues. The V end lost 4 bases, the J end lost 3 bases, and 17 bases lay between the germline ends. Germline lookup yields CDR1 SGHTS and CDR2 YDEGEE.

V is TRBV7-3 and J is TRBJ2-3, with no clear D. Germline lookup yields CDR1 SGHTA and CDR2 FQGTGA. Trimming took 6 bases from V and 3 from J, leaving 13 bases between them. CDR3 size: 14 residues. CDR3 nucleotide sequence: TGTGCCAGCAGTTTATGGGAAGGTACAGATACGCAGTATTTT. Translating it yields CASSLWEGTDTQYF.

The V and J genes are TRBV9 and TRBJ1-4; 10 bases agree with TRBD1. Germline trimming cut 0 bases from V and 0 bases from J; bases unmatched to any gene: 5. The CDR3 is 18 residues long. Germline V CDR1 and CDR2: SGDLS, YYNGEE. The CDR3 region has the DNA TGTGCCAGCAGCGTAGCCGGGACAGGGGCCGCAACTAATGAAAAACTGTTTTTT. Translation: CASSVAGTGAATNEKLFF. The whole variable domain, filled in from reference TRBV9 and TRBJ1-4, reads DSGVTQTPKHLITATGQRVTLRCSPRSGDLSVYWYQQSLDQGLQFLIQYYNGEERAKGNILERFSAQQFPDLHSELNLSSLELGDSALYFCASSVAGTGAATNEKLFFGSGTQLSVL.

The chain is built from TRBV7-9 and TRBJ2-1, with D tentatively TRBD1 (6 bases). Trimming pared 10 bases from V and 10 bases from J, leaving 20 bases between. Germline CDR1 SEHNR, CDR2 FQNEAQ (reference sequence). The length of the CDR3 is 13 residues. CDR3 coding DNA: TGTGCCAACAGGGACGGGTCCGAAGGCGAGCAGTTCTTC. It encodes CANRDGSEGEQFF.